This T cell receptor (beta chain) is from a study of T cell repertoires in cytomegalovirus infection. Study overall: Both a matching HLA type and CMV infection were indicated by public TCR beta signatures.

Overall study findings and caveats: Summed frequency of public TCR beta families distinguished CMV carriers with the relevant HLA. The ex vivo response showed dominance by HLA-C-restricted CMV-specific TCR beta clonotypes.

The CDR3 has 17 amino acids. V shed 6 bases and J shed 5 bases, with 26 bases lying between them. Looked up from germline, CDR1 is SGHNT and CDR2 is YYREEE (reference sequence). TCRdb re-called the reads through MiXCR, storing one row per CDR3 protein. The repertoire consists of more than 45,000 distinct CDR3 sequences, with approximately 36% occurring once and the leading ten covering roughly two thirds. On this clonotype: Its antigen remains unknown.

This receptor was taken from a human donor in good health (CMV status not recorded). Some clones in this sample may be carry-over from other donors' samples. The V call is TRBV5-4, the J call TRBJ1-1; maybe TRBD1 (6 bases). The material sequenced was PBMCs, sequenced either directly or after in vitro stimulation (not recorded which). The CDR3 loop reads CASTNPRRGRTGTEAFF. The CDR3 DNA follows: TGTGCCAGCACCAACCCCCGGAGGGGACGAACAGGGACTGAAGCTTTCTTT. Complete variable domain (other parts from reference TRBV5-4 and TRBJ1-1): ETGVTQSPTHLIKTRGQQVTLRCSSQSGHNTVSWYQQALGQGPQFIFQYYREEENGRGNFPPRFSGLQFPNYSSELNVNALELDDSALYLCASTNPRRGRTGTEAFFGQGTRLTVV.